The 19 T cell receptor beta chains in this list originate from one sample, sequenced in a study of blood T cells in healthy people across ages. Using a J-beta primer mix together with a sample-barcoded 5' primer, a second PCR was run for roughly 6 to 12 cycles. MiXCR was run by TCRdb on the 5' RACE reads, yielding one entry per CDR3 protein. The top ten hold 4% of the sample, which has over a million distinct CDR3 sequences, approximately 42% seen once. The sequencing input was blood. The receptors come from a woman younger than 35 in good health.

There are a few counts of this clonotype. The CDR3 loop reads CASSYGTTNEKLFF. CDR3 DNA: TGTGCCAGCAGTTACGGGACAACTAATGAAAAACTGTTTTTT. The chain carries TRBV6-5 and TRBJ1-4; no clear D gene. The CDR3 is 14 amino acids. V was pared by 2 bases and J by 0 bases, with 4 bases between. The germline CDR1 and CDR2 sequences are MNHEY and SVGAGI.

The gene calls are TRBV4-3 and TRBJ2-3; D is undetermined. Looked up from germline, CDR1 is LGHNA and CDR2 is YSLEER. The V end was cut by 1 base, the J end by 6 bases, with 11 bases between. The CDR3 runs 14 residues. The CDR3 is CASSQAQHLDTQYF. CDR3 DNA: TGCGCCAGCAGCCAAGCGCAGCATCTGGATACGCAGTATTTT.

The V call is TRBV4-1, the J call TRBJ1-1, with D tentatively TRBD1 (5 bases). The CDR3 is 14 residues long. From germline, CDR1 is MGHRA and CDR2 YSYEKL. Trimming removed 5 bases at V and 4 bases at J, with 14 bases between. CDR3 nucleotides: TGCGCCAGCAGCTACGTAACTGGGGGCACTGAAGCTTTCTTT. It specifies CASSYVTGGTEAFF.

The J gene is TRBJ2-3, the V gene TRBV5-1; weak D call: TRBD2 (6 bases). The CDR3 runs to 16 residues. V lost 0 bases, J lost 0 bases, and 11 bases lay in between. The germline CDR1 and CDR2 sequences are SGHRS and YFSETQ. CDR3 sequence (DNA): TGCGCCAGCAGCTTGGCCACTGCGGGGAGCACAGATACGCAGTATTTT. Its translation: CASSLATAGSTDTQYF.

The chain is built from TRBV27 and TRBJ2-3; D unclear. Trimming removed 6 bases from V and 1 base from J, with 11 bases in between. Germline V gene data show CDR1 as MNHEY and CDR2 as SMNVEV (reference sequence). The CDR3 loop spans 14 amino acids. The CDR3 DNA is TGTGCCAGCAGCCAACTTGCGGGCACAGATACGCAGTATTTT. It encodes CASSQLAGTDTQYF.

This clonotype has more than one count but fewer than ten. The rearrangement uses TRBV6-2 or TRBV6-3 and TRBJ2-1, with 13 bases aligning to TRBD2. Germline CDR1 MNHEY, CDR2 SVGEGT. This CDR3 contains 17 residues. V dropped 7 bases and J dropped 5; count of bases not matched to a gene: 11. For the CDR3, the DNA is TGTGCCAGCACCAGGTCGGGACTAGCGGGATTAAACAATGAGCAGTTCTTC. Its protein product is CASTRSGLAGLNNEQFF.

The chain couples TRBV5-1 to TRBJ2-1; no clear D gene. V shed 4 bases and J shed 6 bases, with 11 bases lying between them. CDR1 and CDR2 (germline): SGHRS, YFSETQ. The length of the CDR3 is 13 residues. CDR3 coding DNA: TGCGCCAGCAGCCCCCACACGGTCAATGAGCAGTTCTTC. As protein: CASSPHTVNEQFF.

The chain links TRBV20-1 to TRBJ1-6; TRBD1 matches at 7 bases. Germline V gene sequence: CDR1 DFQATT, CDR2 SNEGSKA (reference sequence). This CDR3 contains 15 residues. V shed 5 bases, J shed 9 bases, and the junction held 13 bases outside the gene matches. CDR3 nucleotide sequence: TGCAGTGCTGGAGGGAAGACAGGGATCCGTTCACCCCTCCACTTT. Its protein product is CSAGGKTGIRSPLHF.

The chain uses TRBV29-1 and TRBJ2-7, with D uncertain. Looked up from germline, CDR1 is SQVTM and CDR2 is ANQGSEA. The CDR3 is 12 residues long. V lost 7 bases, J lost 0 bases, and 10 bases lay in between. For the CDR3, the DNA is TGCAGCGGGATGACTTACTCCTACGAGCAGTACTTC. As protein: CSGMTYSYEQYF.

This clonotype was seen a few times. This chain joins TRBV7-9 and TRBJ2-5; a possible D gene is TRBD2 (5 bases). V was trimmed by 1 base and J by 4 bases, leaving 7 bases between them. Germline CDR1 and CDR2: SEHNR and FQNEAQ (reference sequence). This CDR3 region has 13 residues. CDR3 bases: TGTGCCAGCAGCTTAGGGACTGCAGAGACCCAGTACTTC. Protein product: CASSLGTAETQYF.

This clonotype came up a few times. The gene calls are TRBV7-2 and TRBJ2-3; 11 bases are shared with TRBD2. J lost 4 bases, V lost 1 base, and 4 bases had no gene match. This CDR3 is built from 16 residues. The germline V gene encodes CDR1 SGHTA and CDR2 FQGNSA. DNA of the CDR3: TGTGCCAGCAGCTTAGACGGACTAGCGGGTCCAGATACGCAGTATTTT. Translation: CASSLDGLAGPDTQYF.

This clonotype occurred a few times. The V and J genes are TRBV6-6 and TRBJ1-5; D is uncertain. The V end was cut by 1 base, the J end by 3 bases, with 16 bases between. Germline lookup yields CDR1 MNHNY and CDR2 SVGAGI (reference sequence). The CDR3 sequence is 17 residues long. CDR3 coding DNA: TGTGCCAGCAGTTACTGGCAAGGTTACAGCTCCAATCAGCCCCAGCATTTT. Its translation: CASSYWQGYSSNQPQHF.

The rearrangement uses TRBV3-1 and TRBJ2-1; D might be TRBD1 (5 bases). V was shortened by 2 bases and J by 8 bases, with 16 bases between the two germline ends. The CDR3 loop spans 15 amino acids. Germline CDR1 LGHDT, CDR2 YNNKEL (reference sequence). In DNA form, the CDR3 reads TGTGCCAGCAGCCAAACCGAAAGGGGATCTGATGAGCAGTTCTTC. Protein: CASSQTERGSDEQFF.

This chain links TRBV7-2 with TRBJ2-1, with TRBD2 matching over 7 bases. The CDR3 is 14 residues long. The junction had 7 bases not matched to a gene; V was cut back by 5 bases and J by 6 bases. The germline CDR1 and CDR2 sequences are SGHTA and FQGNSA. The DNA for the CDR3 is TGTGCCAGCAGCCTCGGACTAGTTCCCAATGAGCAGTTCTTC. Its translation: CASSLGLVPNEQFF.

This clonotype has more than one count but fewer than ten. The J gene is TRBJ2-1, the V gene TRBV20-1, with 7 bases lining up with TRBD2. J was trimmed by 2 bases and V by 6 bases; bases with no gene match: 4. This CDR3 is 13 amino acids long. From germline, CDR1 is DFQATT and CDR2 SNEGSKA (reference sequence). CDR3: CSAGGSTYNEQFF. The CDR3 DNA follows: TGCAGTGCAGGCGGGAGTACCTACAATGAGCAGTTCTTC.

This clonotype has more than one count but fewer than ten. This chain joins TRBV20-1 and TRBJ2-7; weak D call: TRBD2 (6 bases). V was clipped by 0 bases and J by 3 bases, with 18 bases between them. Germline lookup yields CDR1 DFQATT and CDR2 SNEGSKA (reference sequence). This CDR3 spans 16 amino acids. The CDR3 nucleotides are TGCAGTGCTAGAGATTGGGTTAGCGGAACTTACTACGAGCAGTACTTC. This codes for CSARDWVSGTYYEQYF.

This clonotype was recorded a few times. The gene calls are TRBV5-1 and TRBJ1-2, with 11 bases that match TRBD1. J lost 10 bases, V lost 4 bases, and 9 bases had no gene match. Germline V CDR1 and CDR2: SGHRS, YFSETQ. The length of the CDR3 is 14 residues. DNA of the CDR3: TGCGCCAGCAGCCTAAGGGGACAGGGGGTCACCTACACCTTC. Translation gives CASSLRGQGVTYTF.

This clonotype was seen more than once but under ten times. This chain joins TRBV28 and TRBJ2-5; TRBD2 matches 10 bases. Germline V gene data show CDR1 as MDHEN and CDR2 as SYDVKM. This CDR3 has 14 residues. V lost 6 bases and J lost 5; bases outside the gene matches: 6. The CDR3 here is CASRLAGVDETQYF. Here the CDR3 DNA reads TGTGCCAGCAGGCTAGCGGGAGTGGATGAGACCCAGTACTTC. Supplemented by reference TRBV28 and TRBJ2-5, the full variable domain reads DVKVTQSSRYLVKRTGEKVFLECVQDMDHENMFWYRQDPGLGLRLIYFSYDVKMKEKGDIPEGYSVSREKKERFSLILESASTNQTSMYLCASRLAGVDETQYFGPGTRLLVL.

This rearrangement joins TRBV20-1 to TRBJ2-7, with D perhaps matching TRBD2 (6 bases). V lost 3 bases to trimming and J lost 7 bases, with 22 bases between them. The CDR3 runs to 15 residues. CDR1 and CDR2 (germline): DFQATT, SNEGSKA (reference sequence). CDR3: CSASWQRAIRYEQYF. Here the CDR3 DNA reads TGCAGTGCTAGCTGGCAGCGGGCTATCCGGTATGAGCAGTACTTC.